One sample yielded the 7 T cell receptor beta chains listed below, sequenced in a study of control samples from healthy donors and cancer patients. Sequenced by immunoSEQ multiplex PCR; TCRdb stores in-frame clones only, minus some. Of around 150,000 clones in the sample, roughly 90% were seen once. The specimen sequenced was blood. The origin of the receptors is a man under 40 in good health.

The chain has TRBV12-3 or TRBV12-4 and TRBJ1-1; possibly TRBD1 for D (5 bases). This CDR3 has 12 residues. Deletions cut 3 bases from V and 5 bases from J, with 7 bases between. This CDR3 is CASSLEGTEAFF. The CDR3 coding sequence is TGTGCCAGCAGTTTGGAGGGGACTGAAGCTTTCTTT.

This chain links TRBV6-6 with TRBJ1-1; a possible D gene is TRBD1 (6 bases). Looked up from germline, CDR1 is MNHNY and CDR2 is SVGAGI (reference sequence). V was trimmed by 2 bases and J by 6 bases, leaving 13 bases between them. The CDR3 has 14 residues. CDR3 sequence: CASSYSQGTAEAFF. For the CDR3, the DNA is TGTGCCAGCAGTTACAGTCAGGGGACGGCTGAAGCTTTCTTT.

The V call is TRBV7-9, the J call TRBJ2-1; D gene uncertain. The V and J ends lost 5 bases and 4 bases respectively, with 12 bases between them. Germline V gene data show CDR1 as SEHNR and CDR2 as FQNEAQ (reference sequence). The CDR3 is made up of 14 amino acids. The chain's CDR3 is CASSPTMGYNEQFF. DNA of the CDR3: TGTGCCAGCAGCCCGACCATGGGTTACAATGAGCAGTTCTTC.

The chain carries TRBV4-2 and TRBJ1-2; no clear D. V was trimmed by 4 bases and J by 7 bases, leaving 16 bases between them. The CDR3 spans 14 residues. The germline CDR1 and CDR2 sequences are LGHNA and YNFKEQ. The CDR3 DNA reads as TGTGCCAGCAGCCCCCCTTCGGGAGCGGGTGGCTACACCTTC. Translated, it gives CASSPPSGAGGYTF.

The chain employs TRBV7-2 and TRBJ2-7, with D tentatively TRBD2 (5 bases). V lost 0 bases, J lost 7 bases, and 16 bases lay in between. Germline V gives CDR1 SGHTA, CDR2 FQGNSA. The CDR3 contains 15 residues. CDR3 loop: CASSLAWRQGGEQYF. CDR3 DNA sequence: TGTGCCAGCAGCTTAGCTTGGCGCCAAGGAGGAGAGCAGTACTTC.

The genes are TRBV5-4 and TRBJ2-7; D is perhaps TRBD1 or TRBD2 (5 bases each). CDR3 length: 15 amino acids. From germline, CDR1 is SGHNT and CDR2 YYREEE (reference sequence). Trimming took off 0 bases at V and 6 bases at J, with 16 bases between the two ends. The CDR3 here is CASSLVSGKGTEQYF. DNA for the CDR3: TGTGCCAGCAGCTTGGTGTCCGGGAAGGGGACCGAGCAGTACTTC.

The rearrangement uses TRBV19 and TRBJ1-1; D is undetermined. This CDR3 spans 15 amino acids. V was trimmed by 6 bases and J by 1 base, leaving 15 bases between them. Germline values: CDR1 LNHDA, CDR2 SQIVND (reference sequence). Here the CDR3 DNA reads TGTGCCAGTAGCCCCGAAAGGGCCAGGAACACTGAAGCTTTCTTT. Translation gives CASSPERARNTEAFF.